A selection of T cell receptor beta chains follows, all from one sample in a study of persistence of HIV-infected CD4 T cells. These receptors lack a known antigen. Sequencing used immunoSEQ multiplex PCR; TCRdb keeps in-frame clones, though not all of them. This table has 40,000 or so clones, 88% appearing once. The sequencing used CD4+ T cells sorted from PBMCs after approximately 18-hour stimulation, collected from a patient who received antiretroviral therapy. These receptors were collected from an adult woman with HIV who was CMV-seropositive. The CDR3 runs from the conserved cysteine through the conserved F or W. The D gene is left open where the match is weak. Only part of the rows carry a size: once, few, many, or a class if the clone is expanded.

v_call: TRBV7-2; j_call: TRBJ1-2; clone_size: once; d_call: -; cdr3_aa: CASSLEGVNYGYTF; cdr3_nt: TGTGCCAGCAGCTTAGAGGGAGTGAACTATGGCTACACCTTC
v_call: TRBV7-8; j_call: TRBJ1-6; clone_size: -; d_call: -; cdr3_aa: CASSRPRMGDSPLHF; cdr3_nt: TGTGCCAGCAGCCGACCCCGGATGGGTGACTCACCCCTCCACTTT
v_call: TRBV5-1; j_call: TRBJ2-3; clone_size: -; d_call: -; cdr3_aa: CASSLDPDTDTQYF; cdr3_nt: TGCGCCAGCAGCTTGGATCCCGACACAGATACGCAGTATTTT
v_call: TRBV5-1; j_call: TRBJ2-3; clone_size: -; d_call: -; cdr3_aa: CASSSTMADTQYF; cdr3_nt: TGCGCCAGCAGCTCAACGATGGCAGATACGCAGTATTTT
v_call: TRBV28; j_call: TRBJ1-6; clone_size: -; d_call: -; cdr3_aa: CAGGQSGSPLHF; cdr3_nt: TGTGCCGGAGGACAGTCAGGTTCACCCCTCCACTTT
v_call: TRBV9; j_call: TRBJ1-2; clone_size: -; d_call: -; cdr3_aa: CASSVAFRADGYTF; cdr3_nt: TGTGCCAGCAGCGTAGCTTTTAGGGCCGATGGCTACACCTTC
v_call: TRBV6-1; j_call: TRBJ1-1; clone_size: -; d_call: -; cdr3_aa: CASSSPEEGRTEAFF; cdr3_nt: TGTGCCAGCAGTTCCCCTGAGGAGGGTAGGACTGAAGCTTTCTTT
v_call: TRBV6-5; j_call: TRBJ1-1; clone_size: -; d_call: -; cdr3_aa: CASSLAGVETEAFF; cdr3_nt: TGTGCCAGCAGTCTGGCAGGGGTGGAAACTGAAGCTTTCTTT
v_call: TRBV12-3/TRBV12-4; j_call: TRBJ1-1; clone_size: -; d_call: -; cdr3_aa: CASSFFGNTEAFF; cdr3_nt: TGTGCCAGCAGTTTTTTTGGGAACACTGAAGCTTTCTTT
v_call: TRBV24-1; j_call: TRBJ1-5; clone_size: -; d_call: -; cdr3_aa: CATSESHSNQPQHF; cdr3_nt: TGTGCCACCAGTGAGAGCCATTCGAATCAGCCCCAGCATTTT
v_call: TRBV30; j_call: TRBJ2-5; clone_size: once; d_call: TRBD2; cdr3_aa: CAWSVKGPAGRETQYF; cdr3_nt: TGTGCCTGGAGTGTAAAGGGACCAGCCGGGAGGGAGACCCAGTACTTC
v_call: TRBV25-1; j_call: TRBJ2-7; clone_size: few; d_call: -; cdr3_aa: CATGGIYEQYF; cdr3_nt: TGTGCCACCGGAGGGATCTACGAGCAGTACTTC
v_call: TRBV27; j_call: TRBJ1-1; clone_size: -; d_call: TRBD1; cdr3_aa: CASRRTGVVKAEAFF; cdr3_nt: TGTGCCAGCCGGCGGACAGGGGTGGTGAAGGCTGAAGCTTTCTTT
v_call: TRBV6-5; j_call: TRBJ1-2; clone_size: -; d_call: -; cdr3_aa: CASSPSGGAPYGYTF; cdr3_nt: TGTGCCAGCAGTCCCAGTGGAGGGGCCCCCTATGGCTACACCTTC
v_call: TRBV9; j_call: TRBJ2-3; clone_size: -; d_call: -; cdr3_aa: CASSVTGLLQADTQYF; cdr3_nt: TGTGCCAGCAGCGTCACAGGGCTTTTGCAGGCAGATACGCAGTATTTT
v_call: TRBV20-1; j_call: TRBJ1-2; clone_size: once; d_call: TRBD1; cdr3_aa: CSASLQGGYGYTF; cdr3_nt: TGCAGTGCTAGTCTACAGGGGGGCTATGGCTACACCTTC
v_call: TRBV27; j_call: TRBJ2-1; clone_size: -; d_call: -; cdr3_aa: CASSLTGGEQFF; cdr3_nt: TGTGCCAGCAGTTTAACAGGCGGTGAGCAGTTCTTC
v_call: TRBV25-1; j_call: TRBJ1-6; clone_size: -; d_call: TRBD1; cdr3_aa: CASRDRENSPLHF; cdr3_nt: TGTGCCAGCAGAGACAGGGAGAATTCACCCCTCCACTTT
v_call: TRBV2; j_call: TRBJ2-6; clone_size: -; d_call: TRBD1; cdr3_aa: CASGRDRGSGANVLTF; cdr3_nt: TGTGCCAGCGGCCGGGACAGGGGGTCTGGGGCCAACGTCCTGACTTTC
v_call: TRBV20-1; j_call: TRBJ2-7; clone_size: once; d_call: TRBD2; cdr3_aa: CSASDSSGGPYEQYF; cdr3_nt: TGCAGTGCTAGTGACTCTAGCGGGGGGCCCTACGAGCAGTACTTC
v_call: TRBV6-5; j_call: TRBJ1-5; clone_size: -; d_call: -; cdr3_aa: CASRPDRNQPQHF; cdr3_nt: TGTGCCAGCAGGCCCGACAGGAATCAGCCCCAGCATTTT
v_call: TRBV7-6; j_call: TRBJ2-2; clone_size: -; d_call: -; cdr3_aa: CASSLGRNTGELFF; cdr3_nt: TGTGCCAGCAGCTTAGGGCGCAACACCGGGGAGCTGTTTTTT
v_call: TRBV24-1; j_call: TRBJ2-2; clone_size: -; d_call: -; cdr3_aa: CATSEVGELFF; cdr3_nt: TGTGCCACCAGTGAGGTTGGGGAGCTGTTTTTT
v_call: TRBV6-2/TRBV6-3; j_call: TRBJ1-1; clone_size: once; d_call: -; cdr3_aa: CASSYGGPRGTEAFF; cdr3_nt: TGTGCCAGCAGTTACGGGGGCCCCCGGGGCACTGAAGCTTTCTTT
v_call: TRBV18; j_call: TRBJ2-3; clone_size: -; d_call: -; cdr3_aa: CASSPLLRGTTDTQYF; cdr3_nt: TGTGCCAGCTCACCACTCCTTCGGGGGACCACAGATACGCAGTATTTT
v_call: TRBV24-1; j_call: TRBJ1-2; clone_size: -; d_call: -; cdr3_aa: CATSTGVDGYTF; cdr3_nt: TGTGCCACCAGTACGGGCGTCGATGGCTACACCTTC
v_call: TRBV6-6; j_call: TRBJ1-5; clone_size: -; d_call: -; cdr3_aa: CASSGTAGTQHF; cdr3_nt: TGTGCCAGCAGTGGGACGGCGGGGACCCAGCATTTT
v_call: TRBV4-1; j_call: TRBJ1-6; clone_size: once; d_call: TRBD1; cdr3_aa: CASSSKGGGQGFSPLHF; cdr3_nt: TGCGCCAGCAGCTCCAAGGGGGGGGGACAGGGATTCTCACCCCTCCACTTT
v_call: TRBV5-1; j_call: TRBJ2-1; clone_size: -; d_call: TRBD2; cdr3_aa: CASSLDLAGGLGNEQFF; cdr3_nt: TGCGCCAGCAGCTTGGATTTAGCGGGGGGGCTAGGGAATGAGCAGTTCTTC
v_call: TRBV27; j_call: TRBJ2-5; clone_size: -; d_call: TRBD1; cdr3_aa: CASSTGTGKETQYF; cdr3_nt: TGTGCCAGCAGTACGGGGACAGGGAAAGAGACCCAGTACTTC
v_call: TRBV12-3/TRBV12-4; j_call: TRBJ2-3; clone_size: -; d_call: -; cdr3_aa: CASSFWGTDTQYF; cdr3_nt: TGTGCCAGCAGTTTTTGGGGGACAGATACGCAGTATTTT
v_call: TRBV7-2; j_call: TRBJ2-1; clone_size: -; d_call: TRBD1; cdr3_aa: CASSSGQGLLSYNEQFF; cdr3_nt: TGTGCCAGCAGCTCCGGACAGGGGCTTCTCTCCTACAATGAGCAGTTCTTC
v_call: TRBV5-1; j_call: TRBJ1-6; clone_size: -; d_call: -; cdr3_aa: CASSLDRSNSPLHF; cdr3_nt: TGCGCCAGCAGCTTAGACAGGTCAAATTCACCCCTCCACTTT
v_call: TRBV6-5; j_call: TRBJ1-1; clone_size: -; d_call: -; cdr3_aa: CASMRGGAEAFF; cdr3_nt: TGTGCCAGCATGAGGGGGGGGGCTGAAGCTTTCTTT
v_call: TRBV5-4; j_call: TRBJ2-3; clone_size: once; d_call: TRBD2; cdr3_aa: CASSLGWRLAGVFDTQYF; cdr3_nt: TGTGCCAGCAGCTTGGGCTGGCGACTAGCGGGGGTATTTGATACGCAGTATTTT
v_call: TRBV5-1; j_call: TRBJ2-5; clone_size: -; d_call: TRBD2; cdr3_aa: CASSFSGTSGGQETQYF; cdr3_nt: TGCGCCAGCAGCTTCTCCGGGACTAGCGGGGGGCAAGAGACCCAGTACTTC
v_call: TRBV7-2; j_call: TRBJ2-3; clone_size: -; d_call: -; cdr3_aa: CASSSQARDTQYF; cdr3_nt: TGTGCCAGCAGCTCCCAAGCTAGAGATACGCAGTATTTT
v_call: TRBV24-1; j_call: TRBJ2-3; clone_size: -; d_call: -; cdr3_aa: CATSVGGSADTQYF; cdr3_nt: TGTGCCACCAGTGTTGGAGGGTCCGCAGATACGCAGTATTTT
v_call: TRBV5-1; j_call: TRBJ1-2; clone_size: -; d_call: -; cdr3_aa: CASSLGVVYGYTF; cdr3_nt: TGCGCCAGCAGCTTGGGAGTGGTCTATGGCTACACCTTC
v_call: TRBV5-8; j_call: TRBJ2-1; clone_size: -; d_call: TRBD1; cdr3_aa: CASSLGQLGINEQFF; cdr3_nt: TGTGCCAGCAGCCTGGGACAGCTGGGGATCAATGAGCAGTTCTTC
v_call: TRBV7-8; j_call: TRBJ1-2; clone_size: -; d_call: -; cdr3_aa: CASSLRGGVGYTF; cdr3_nt: TGTGCCAGCAGCTTACGTGGTGGGGTTGGCTACACCTTC
v_call: TRBV7-8; j_call: TRBJ2-1; clone_size: -; d_call: -; cdr3_aa: CASSGGRDSGELQQFF; cdr3_nt: TGTGCCAGCAGCGGGGGCCGGGACTCGGGGGAATTACAGCAGTTCTTC
v_call: TRBV6-4; j_call: TRBJ2-1; clone_size: -; d_call: -; cdr3_aa: CASKRQAEVYNEQFF; cdr3_nt: TGTGCCAGCAAGCGACAAGCCGAGGTCTACAATGAGCAGTTCTTC
v_call: TRBV9; j_call: TRBJ2-1; clone_size: -; d_call: TRBD2; cdr3_aa: CASSALAGDYNEQFF; cdr3_nt: TGTGCCAGCAGCGCACTAGCGGGGGACTACAATGAGCAGTTCTTC
v_call: TRBV11-3; j_call: TRBJ2-3; clone_size: -; d_call: -; cdr3_aa: CASSFGTVTDTQYF; cdr3_nt: TGTGCCAGCAGCTTCGGCACAGTCACAGATACGCAGTATTTT
v_call: TRBV6-5; j_call: TRBJ2-6; clone_size: few; d_call: -; cdr3_aa: CATRRVSGANVLTF; cdr3_nt: TGTGCCACTCGACGTGTCTCTGGGGCCAACGTCCTGACTTTC
v_call: TRBV10-1; j_call: TRBJ2-1; clone_size: -; d_call: -; cdr3_aa: CASSGGAGEQFF; cdr3_nt: TGCGCCAGCAGTGGAGGGGCAGGGGAGCAGTTCTTC
v_call: TRBV6-4; j_call: TRBJ1-6; clone_size: -; d_call: -; cdr3_aa: CASSNQRGSPLHF; cdr3_nt: TGTGCCAGCAGTAACCAGAGGGGTTCACCCCTCCACTTT
v_call: TRBV29-1; j_call: TRBJ2-1; clone_size: -; d_call: -; cdr3_aa: CSVVNSRYNEQFF; cdr3_nt: TGCAGCGTTGTAAATTCTCGCTACAATGAGCAGTTCTTC
v_call: TRBV6-1; j_call: TRBJ1-5; clone_size: -; d_call: TRBD1; cdr3_aa: CASSEERGPGQPQHF; cdr3_nt: TGTGCCAGCAGTGAAGAGAGGGGGCCGGGTCAGCCCCAGCATTTT
v_call: TRBV19; j_call: TRBJ2-5; clone_size: -; d_call: TRBD1; cdr3_aa: CASSIQGTGIGRETQYF; cdr3_nt: TGTGCCAGTAGTATTCAGGGGACAGGGATTGGTCGGGAGACCCAGTACTTC
v_call: TRBV18; j_call: TRBJ2-7; clone_size: -; d_call: TRBD1; cdr3_aa: CASSPRQGFDEQYF; cdr3_nt: TGTGCCAGCTCACCTAGACAGGGCTTCGACGAGCAGTACTTC